Each of the 27 T cell receptor beta chains below was sequenced from the same sample in a study of metastatic and nonmetastatic thyroid tumors. Each patient went into thyroid surgery without having received any treatment. TCRdb used MiXCR to call clones anew from the PCR reads. The sample includes 15,000 to 25,000 clones, roughly 22% of them seen just once. Input material: tumor tissue. Receptors were obtained from a male donor with papillary thyroid cancer or a benign thyroid nodule (not recorded which). Some clones in this sample may be carry-over from other donors' samples.

The genes are TRBV12-3 or TRBV12-4 and TRBJ2-1; D not resolved. This CDR3 comprises 11 residues. Between the trimmed V and J ends, which lost 6 bases and 4 bases, there was a span of 4 bases. The CDR3 region has the DNA TGTGCCAGCAGGCTGTACAATGAGCAGTTCTTC. Its protein product is CASRLYNEQFF.

This clone was seen ten or more times. This chain uses TRBV30 with TRBJ2-3, with D possibly TRBD1 on 6 matching bases. CDR3 length: 16 amino acids. V was cut by 0 bases and J by 2 bases, with 15 bases left in between. Germline CDR1 reads GTSNPN; CDR2 reads SVGIG (reference sequence). CDR3 sequence (DNA): TGTGCCTGGAGTGTAGGTTCCAGGGGATACACAGATACGCAGTATTTT. This translates into CAWSVGSRGYTDTQYF.

This clone occurred many times. The chain carries TRBV19 and TRBJ2-1, with D tentatively TRBD2 (5 bases). Trimming cost V 6 bases and J 10 bases, with 13 bases left between them. From germline, CDR1 is LNHDA and CDR2 SQIVND (reference sequence). The CDR3 sequence is 12 residues long. The CDR3 nucleotides read TGTGCCAGTAGCCCCGGGGTTAGCGAGCAGTTCTTC. Translating it yields CASSPGVSEQFF.

This clone was observed at least ten times. The CDR3 sequence is CASSPWGPTDTEAFF. In DNA form, the CDR3 reads TGTGCCAGTAGTCCGTGGGGGCCTACTGACACTGAAGCTTTCTTT. The chain combines TRBV19 with TRBJ1-1; the D gene is possibly TRBD1 (6 bases). Germline V lookup: CDR1 LNHDA, CDR2 SQIVND (reference sequence). The ends were cut back, 5 bases at V and 3 bases at J, with 16 bases in the middle. The CDR3 has 15 amino acids.

This clone has just a few counts. A much larger clone lies a single base off, so this may be a read error. As the CDR3 is not closed by the conserved phenylalanine or tryptophan, this likely results from a read error. The sample contains more than one DNA sequence encoding this CDR3. The V gene is TRBV6-1, the J gene TRBJ2-1; 7 bases agree with TRBD2. The CDR3 consists of 15 residues. Germline V gene lookup returns CDR1 MNHNS and CDR2 SASEGT. J lost 7 bases, V lost 5 bases, and 11 bases had no gene match. The CDR3 nucleotides read TGTGCCAGCAGTACGGATACTGGGGAGGGAAATGAGCAGTTCCTC. Its protein product is CASSTDTGEGNEQFL.

This clone came up many times. The chain carries TRBV11-2 and TRBJ2-1; 14 positions match TRBD2. CDR1 and CDR2 (germline): SGHAT, FQNNGV. J lost 4 bases, V lost 5 bases, and 7 bases had no gene match. The CDR3 totals 17 residues. CDR3 in DNA: TGTGCCAGCAGCCCCCGGACTAGCGGGAGGTATTACAATGAGCAGTTCTTC. Protein: CASSPRTSGRYYNEQFF.

This clone has more than one count but fewer than ten. The chain links TRBV6-2 or TRBV6-3 to TRBJ1-4; weak D call: TRBD1 (6 bases). The CDR3 length is 13 residues. Germline CDR1 and CDR2: MNHEY and SVGEGT. V was trimmed by 11 bases and J by 6 bases, leaving 16 bases between them. CDR3 nucleotide sequence: TGTGCCGTCCGGACTCCAGGGGATGAAAAACTGTTTTTT. Translated, it gives CAVRTPGDEKLFF.

This clone was seen once. One end of the junction does not line up with germline, which may come from a read error. The sample carries other DNA sequences with the same CDR3. The chain has TRBV3-1 and TRBJ2-2, with a weak D call TRBD2 (5 bases). The CDR3 has 17 residues. The germline gives CDR1 LGHDT, CDR2 YNNKEL (reference sequence). Written as DNA, the CDR3 is TGTGCCAGCAGCCGGGTGGGCCTTCAGCCGTACACCGGGGAGCTGTTTTTC. The encoded protein is CASSRVGLQPYTGELFF.

Relative to its sample, this clone is medium-sized. The germline gene is not matched at one end of the junction; a read error may be the cause. V gene TRBV20-1 combines with J gene TRBJ2-5; 7 nucleotides match TRBD2. This CDR3 comprises 16 residues. CDR1 and CDR2 from the germline V gene are DFQATT and SNEGSKA (reference sequence). CDR3 nucleotide sequence: TGCAGTGCTGGAGACCCGCTGGCGGGACTACAAGAGACCCAGTACTTC. This gives the protein CSAGDPLAGLQETQYF.

This clone was found many times. The chain has TRBV9 and TRBJ2-7; D possibly corresponds to TRBD1 (7 bases). V lost 0 bases and J 6 bases, leaving 16 bases between the germline ends. The CDR3 totals 15 residues. Germline CDR1 SGDLS, CDR2 YYNGEE. CDR3 in amino acids: CASSVAAGTAGEQYF. CDR3 DNA: TGTGCCAGCAGCGTAGCCGCCGGGACAGCGGGCGAGCAGTACTTC.

This clone was detected ten times or more. V usage is TRBV15 and J usage is TRBJ2-2; no firm D call. CDR1 and CDR2 from the germline V gene are LNHNV and YYDKDF (reference sequence). Trimming shortened V by 0 bases and J by 4 bases, and 9 bases separated the two germline ends. The CDR3 runs 15 residues. Here the CDR3 DNA reads TGTGCCACCAGCAGAGATCGCGGTAGCACCGGGGAGCTGTTTTTT. Translation gives CATSRDRGSTGELFF.

This clone was picked up many times. The chain has TRBV5-4 and TRBJ2-5; weak D call: TRBD2 (6 bases). Trimming stripped 7 bases from V and 1 base from J, with 14 bases between. CDR3 length: 14 residues. Germline V CDR1 and CDR2: SGHNT, YYREEE (reference sequence). The CDR3 sequence is CASGPGGSQETQYF. CDR3 nucleotides: TGTGCCAGCGGGCCCGGAGGGAGCCAAGAGACCCAGTACTTC.

This clone is judged medium-sized. The chain combines TRBV19 with TRBJ2-1; D possibly corresponds to TRBD2 (6 bases). The CDR3 totals 14 residues. Germline lookup yields CDR1 LNHDA and CDR2 SQIVND (reference sequence). Between the trimmed V and J ends, which lost 6 bases and 6 bases, there was a span of 15 bases. CDR3: CASSMLEGGNEQFF. CDR3 sequence (DNA): TGTGCCAGTAGCATGCTGGAGGGAGGCAATGAGCAGTTCTTC.

This clone was found a few times. A clone one base away is much larger, so this may be a read error. The J gene is TRBJ2-1, the V gene TRBV9; 12 nucleotides align to TRBD2. CDR3 length equals 16 residues. The ends lost 3 bases at V and 5 bases at J; junction bases unmatched: 6. The germline V gene has CDR1 SGDLS and CDR2 YYNGEE. The CDR3 DNA is TGTGCCAGCAGCGGCCGGACTAGCGGGACCAACAATGAGCAGTTCTTC. Encoded protein: CASSGRTSGTNNEQFF.

The chain carries TRBV20-1 and TRBJ2-7, with D possibly being TRBD2 (5 bases). CDR3 length: 14 amino acids. V shed 2 bases and J shed 0 bases, with 11 bases lying between them. The germline V gene encodes CDR1 DFQATT and CDR2 SNEGSKA (reference sequence). The CDR3 nucleotides read TGCAGTGCTAGACCCTCCACTAGCTCCTACGAGCAGTACTTC. Protein product: CSARPSTSSYEQYF.

This clone is labeled as large (0.1 to 1%). The chain uses TRBV6-1 and TRBJ2-5; 16 bases are shared with TRBD2. Germline V gene sequence: CDR1 MNHNS, CDR2 SASEGT. Losses at the gene ends were 10 bases for V and 4 bases for J; bases not matched to a gene: 9. This CDR3 region has 16 residues. CDR3 sequence reads: CATGTSGRVGRETQYF. As DNA, the CDR3 is TGTGCCACCGGGACTAGCGGGAGGGTAGGGCGAGAGACCCAGTACTTC.

This chain uses TRBV12-3 or TRBV12-4 with TRBJ2-4; no firm D call. The CDR3 contains 15 residues. V was clipped by 5 bases and J by 0 bases, with 11 bases between them. The CDR3 spells CASSQQLIAKNIQYF. The CDR3 nucleotides are TGTGCCAGCAGTCAACAGTTGATAGCCAAAAACATTCAGTACTTC.

The table lists this clone with a few counts. This may come from a read error, since a much larger clone is one base off. This specimen includes other DNA sequences encoding the same CDR3. The rearrangement joins TRBV24-1 to TRBJ2-2; D perhaps matches TRBD1 (5 bases). The CDR3 extends over 15 amino acids. Germline V lookup: CDR1 KGHDR, CDR2 SFDVKD. The CDR3, as DNA: TGTGCCACCAGTGAGCCGGACACTAACACCGGTGAGCTGTTTTTT. Its protein is CATSEPDTNTGELFF.

At least ten counts were recorded for this clone. The chain recombines TRBV24-1 with TRBJ2-5; 9 bases align to TRBD2. The CDR3 is 16 amino acids. Germline V gene sequence: CDR1 KGHDR, CDR2 SFDVKD. J was trimmed by 2 bases and V by 4 bases; bases with no gene match: 7. The CDR3 here is CATSDGLAGRQETQYF. The CDR3 nucleotides read TGTGCCACCAGTGACGGGCTAGCGGGAAGGCAAGAGACCCAGTACTTC.

This clone was counted many times. This clone may be a read error of a much larger clone one base away. This chain links TRBV6-2 or TRBV6-3 with TRBJ2-7; no definite D call. CDR1 and CDR2 from the germline V gene are MNHEY and SVGEGT. Trimming took 8 bases from V and 5 from J, leaving 10 bases between them. The CDR3 contains 11 residues. CDR3 region: CASRRIHEQYF. CDR3 nucleotide sequence: TGTGCCAGCCGACGGATCCACGAGCAGTACTTC.

The chain combines TRBV18 with TRBJ2-7, with D uncertain. CDR3 length: 13 residues. Germline CDR1 KGHSH, CDR2 LQKENI. Deletions cut 3 bases from V and 4 bases from J, with 10 bases between. CDR3 amino acids: CASSPESNYEQYF. CDR3 bases: TGTGCCAGCTCACCGGAGTCAAATTACGAGCAGTACTTC.

This clone was counted many times. This chain connects TRBV11-2 to TRBJ2-1, with 12 bases aligning to TRBD2. The CDR3 loop spans 14 amino acids. Trimming cost V 1 base and J 10 bases; bases outside gene matches: 2. CDR1 is SGHAT and CDR2 is FQNNGV in the germline V gene. CDR3 coding DNA: TGTGCCAGCAGCTTAGTACTAGCGGGGGGCGAGCAGTTCTTC. Amino acid sequence: CASSLVLAGGEQFF.

Many counts were recorded for this clone. This rearrangement joins TRBV6-1 to TRBJ2-7, with D tentatively TRBD1 (6 bases). The V and J ends lost 1 base and 3 bases respectively, with 13 bases between them. Germline CDR1 is MNHNS and CDR2 is SASEGT. CDR3 length equals 15 residues. CDR3 residues: CASSEGDMIYYEQYF. The CDR3 DNA sequence: TGTGCCAGCAGTGAAGGGGACATGATATACTACGAGCAGTACTTC.

This clone appeared many times. The V gene is TRBV19, the J gene TRBJ1-6, with 8 nucleotides matching TRBD1. V gave up 2 bases and J gave up 10 bases; unmatched junction bases: 4. There are 14 residues in the CDR3. Per the germline V gene, CDR1 is LNHDA and CDR2 is SQIVND (reference sequence). CDR3 coding DNA: TGTGCCAGTAGTATATACACAGGGGGATCACCCCTCCACTTT. Translation gives CASSIYTGGSPLHF. The variable domain in full, with the rest retrieved from reference TRBV19 and TRBJ1-6, is DGGITQSPKYLFRKEGQNVTLSCEQNLNHDAMYWYRQDPGQGLRLIYYSQIVNDFQKGDIAEGYSVSREKKESFPLTVTSAQKNPTAFYLCASSIYTGGSPLHFGNGTRLTVT.

This clone was seen many times. The CDR3 reads CASSIDRDTEAFF. In DNA form, the CDR3 reads TGTGCCAGTAGTATTGACAGGGACACTGAAGCTTTCTTT. This sequence joins TRBV19 and TRBJ1-1, with 7 positions matching TRBD1. This CDR3 contains 13 residues. The germline CDR1 and CDR2 sequences are LNHDA and SQIVND (reference sequence). V gave up 3 bases and J gave up 3 bases; unmatched junction bases: 1.

The chain recombines TRBV2 with TRBJ2-7; 7 positions match TRBD1. Germline V gene data show CDR1 as SNHLY and CDR2 as FYNNEI. This CDR3 region has 13 residues. The V segment lost 7 bases and the J segment 0 bases; nucleotides outside the gene matches: 3. The DNA for the CDR3 is TGTGCCAGCACCGGGACAGTCTCCTACGAGCAGTACTTC. It is translated as CASTGTVSYEQYF.

This clone was observed once. The chain is built from TRBV7-6 and TRBJ2-7; D possibly uses TRBD1 or TRBD2 (5 bases each). Germline V gives CDR1 SGHVS, CDR2 FNYEAQ. V shed 10 bases and J shed 4 bases, with 20 bases lying between them. CDR3 size: 14 residues. The CDR3 DNA follows: TGTGCCATCATCCCCGGGACGGGCCTATACGAGCAGTACTTC. Its protein product is CAIIPGTGLYEQYF.